Listed here are 4 T cell receptor beta chains from one sample, sequenced in a study of blood T cell repertoires in COVID-19 (dated by TCRdb to 2020 to 2022). Libraries were constructed by the immunoSEQ multiplex PCR assay. The immuneACCESS repertoire file appears here via TCRdb, limited to in-frame rearrangements. These files lack a portion of the clones; in checked studies, under half of the deficit traces to unresolved V genes, and the cause of the others is not known. The table for this sample lists 130,000 or so clones; approximately 90% of them were counted only once. Around 20% of the sample comes from the top ten. The specimen sequenced was peripheral blood. The receptors here all came from a man aged 45 to 65 with active or convalescent COVID-19.

The V and J genes are TRBV10-2 and TRBJ2-3, with 9 nucleotides matching TRBD2. CDR1 is WSHSY, CDR2 SAAADI, per germline. The J segment lost 5 bases and the V segment lost 4 bases, leaving 7 bases of the junction unmatched. CDR3 size: 15 residues. CDR3 sequence (DNA): TGCGCCAGCAGTGGGGCGGGAGGGCAGAAAGATACGCAGTATTTT. This gives the protein CASSGAGGQKDTQYF.

J is TRBJ2-5 and V is TRBV6-1; 10 bases agree with TRBD1. CDR3 length equals 16 residues. Looked up from germline, CDR1 is MNHNS and CDR2 is SASEGT. V lost 2 bases and J lost 7; bases outside the gene matches: 10. This CDR3 is CASSERPGQGTGTQYF. CDR3 DNA: TGTGCCAGCAGTGAAAGGCCGGGACAGGGGACGGGGACCCAGTACTTC.

This chain joins TRBV2 and TRBJ2-1; 8 bases align to TRBD2. The junction had 0 bases not matched to a gene; V was cut back by 5 bases and J by 0 bases. CDR3 length: 14 amino acids. Germline V lookup: CDR1 SNHLY, CDR2 FYNNEI. As DNA, the CDR3 is TGTGCCAGCAGTAGCGGGGGCTCCTACAATGAGCAGTTCTTC. Its protein is CASSSGGSYNEQFF.

The chain joins TRBV30 to TRBJ1-2, with 7 nucleotides matching TRBD1. The CDR3 runs 15 residues. Germline V gene sequence: CDR1 GTSNPN, CDR2 SVGIG (reference sequence). V was pared by 0 bases and J by 2 bases, with 6 bases of the junction left unmatched. The CDR3 bases are TGTGCCTGGAGTGTCGACAGGGCACCAAACTATGGCTACACCTTC. Its translation is CAWSVDRAPNYGYTF.